The 30 T cell receptor beta chains below were found in one sample sequenced in a study of blood T cell repertoires in COVID-19. Generated by immunoSEQ multiplex PCR, the TCRdb table keeps only in-frame clones and is missing some. The data contain about 100,000 clones, around 90% of them singletons. Sequenced: peripheral blood. The receptors derive from a man younger than 30 with COVID-19, enrolled during active disease.

Turning to this clone: One end of the junction varies from germline; a read error may be responsible. V is TRBV4-3 and J is TRBJ1-4, with D perhaps TRBD1 (5 bases). CDR1 is LGHNA, CDR2 YSLEER, per germline. The CDR3 is made up of 15 amino acids. The CDR3 DNA is TGCGCCAGCAGCCAAGGCGGGGGGGGTACTGAAAAACTGCTTTTT. Protein: CASSQGGGGTEKLLF.

The chain uses TRBV18 and TRBJ1-4; possibly TRBD1 for D (5 bases). V lost 3 bases, J lost 8 bases, and 19 bases lay in between. This CDR3 comprises 16 residues. The V gene's germline CDR1 is KGHSH and CDR2 LQKENI. This chain's CDR3 is CASSPGAPPAGEKLFF. The CDR3 nucleotides read TGTGCCAGCTCACCCGGGGCACCCCCGGCGGGGGAAAAACTGTTTTTT. The entire variable domain, with the rest obtained from reference TRBV18 and TRBJ1-4, is as follows: NAGVMQNPRHLVRRRGQEARLRCSPMKGHSHVYWYRQLPEEGLKFMVYLQKENIIDESGMPKERFSAEFPKEGPSILRIQQVVRGDSAAYFCASSPGAPPAGEKLFFGSGTQLSVL.

This chain links TRBV5-1 with TRBJ2-2; TRBD1 is a possible D gene (6 bases). V lost 3 bases to trimming and J lost 4 bases, with 13 bases between them. Germline loops: CDR1 SGHRS, CDR2 YFSETQ. This CDR3 has 15 residues. CDR3 protein: CASSSSRGSTGELFF. CDR3 DNA sequence: TGCGCCAGCAGCTCTAGCAGGGGATCCACCGGGGAGCTGTTTTTT.

The chain combines TRBV18 with TRBJ2-1; the D gene is possibly TRBD1 (5 bases). Trimming left V 6 bases short and J 0 bases short, with 15 bases between. In germline, CDR1 is KGHSH, CDR2 LQKENI. This CDR3 is 16 amino acids long. The CDR3: CASSFDSLSSYNEQFF. CDR3 DNA sequence: TGTGCCAGCTCCTTCGACAGTTTGAGCTCCTACAATGAGCAGTTCTTC.

The V call is TRBV4-3, the J call TRBJ1-6; TRBD1 agrees at 8 bases. The CDR3 spans 17 residues. V was pared by 2 bases and J by 2 bases, with 5 bases of the junction left unmatched. Germline V gene lookup returns CDR1 LGHNA and CDR2 YSLEER. In DNA form, the CDR3 reads TGCGCCAGCAGCCAACGGACAGGGAGCGCCTATAATTCACCCCTCCACTTT. This gives the protein CASSQRTGSAYNSPLHF.

A remark on this clone: One junction end disagrees with the germline gene, perhaps due to a read error. V gene TRBV9 combines with J gene TRBJ1-4; D possibly corresponds to TRBD1 (6 bases). Germline V gene lookup returns CDR1 SGDLS and CDR2 YYNGEE. This CDR3 has 15 amino acids. The CDR3 loop reads CASSVDSTGLEKLLF. In DNA, the CDR3 is TGTGCCAGCAGCGTAGATTCGACAGGATTGGAAAAACTGCTTTTT. Full variable domain (outside the CDR3, taken from reference TRBV9 and TRBJ1-4): DSGVTQTPKHLITATGQRVTLRCSPRSGDLSVYWYQQSLDQGLQFLIQYYNGEERAKGNILERFSAQQFPDLHSELNLSSLELGDSALYFCASSVDSTGLEKLLFGSGTQLSVL.

This clone was counted between two and nine times. This CDR3 reads CASSRDFYEQYF. CDR3 in DNA: TGTGCCAGCAGCCGGGACTTCTACGAGCAGTACTTC. This chain joins TRBV3-1 (or the pseudogene TRBV3-2) and TRBJ2-7, with a tentative D call TRBD2 (6 bases). CDR1 and CDR2 from the germline V gene are LGHDT and YNNKEL (reference sequence). Trimming removed 4 bases at V and 3 bases at J, with 7 bases between. The CDR3 is 12 amino acids.

This sequence joins TRBV19 and TRBJ1-5; possible D gene TRBD1, 6 bases. Trimming took off 7 bases at V and 4 bases at J, with 14 bases between the two ends. This CDR3 contains 14 residues. From germline, CDR1 is LNHDA and CDR2 SQIVND (reference sequence). The CDR3 here is CASKRQGINQPQHF. The DNA for the CDR3 is TGTGCCAGTAAACGGCAGGGGATAAATCAGCCCCAGCATTTT.

Comment on this clone: One end of the junction is discordant with germline, which a read error may explain. The CDR3 loop reads CAFKGQTNEKLLF. CDR3 in DNA: TGTGCCTTCAAAGGGCAGACTAATGAAAAACTGCTTTTT. The chain uses TRBV30 and TRBJ1-4; D is uncertain. Germline V gene sequence: CDR1 GTSNPN, CDR2 SVGIG (reference sequence). The CDR3 has 13 amino acids. Based on the CDR3 plus reference TRBV30 and TRBJ1-4, the full variable domain is SQTIHQWPATLVQPVGSPLSLECTVEGTSNPNLYWYRQAAGRGLQLLFYSVGIGQISSEVPQNLSASRPQDRQFILSSKKLLLSDSGFYLCAFKGQTNEKLLFGSGTQLSVL.

This clone was seen more than once but under ten times. This chain joins TRBV28 and TRBJ2-7; 7 bases fit TRBD1. The CDR3 covers 13 residues. Losses at the gene ends were 8 bases for V and 4 bases for J; bases not matched to a gene: 8. Germline V CDR1 and CDR2: MDHEN, SYDVKM. CDR3 in DNA: TGTGCCAGCGCCGGGACAGAGAGTTACGAGCAGTACTTC. Translation: CASAGTESYEQYF.

The chain combines TRBV13 with TRBJ2-7, with no clear D. The CDR3 runs to 14 residues. V was trimmed by 4 bases and J by 0 bases, leaving 10 bases between them. Germline lookup yields CDR1 PRHDT and CDR2 FYEKMQ (reference sequence). The CDR3 DNA reads TGTGCCAGCAGCTCCTACCGTTCCTCCTACGAGCAGTACTTC. Its translation: CASSSYRSSYEQYF.

The chain carries TRBV28 and TRBJ2-6; no clear D. From germline, CDR1 is MDHEN and CDR2 SYDVKM. With 6 bases removed from V and 4 bases from J, the gap between germline ends came to 7 bases. There are 13 residues in the CDR3. The CDR3 protein is CASRRSGANVLTF. CDR3 coding DNA: TGTGCCAGCAGGCGATCGGGGGCCAACGTCCTGACTTTC. Variable domain in full (rest from reference TRBV28 and TRBJ2-6): DVKVTQSSRYLVKRTGEKVFLECVQDMDHENMFWYRQDPGLGLRLIYFSYDVKMKEKGDIPEGYSVSREKKERFSLILESASTNQTSMYLCASRRSGANVLTFGAGSRLTVL.

V usage is TRBV4-3 and J usage is TRBJ2-7; 10 bases map to TRBD1. Unmatched junction bases numbered 6, after V lost 3 bases and J lost 4 bases. The germline V gene has CDR1 LGHNA and CDR2 YSLEER. The CDR3 loop spans 15 amino acids. CDR3 sequence reads: CASSQGGTGVYEQYF. The CDR3 DNA follows: TGCGCCAGCAGCCAGGGGGGGACAGGGGTGTACGAGCAGTACTTC.

The rearrangement links TRBV5-6 to TRBJ2-7, with TRBD1 matching 7 bases. Trimming at V came to 3 bases and at J to 5 bases, leaving 2 bases not matched to a gene. This CDR3 region has 12 residues. The germline V gene has CDR1 SGHDT and CDR2 YYEEEE. This chain's CDR3 is CASSWGQHEQYF. For the CDR3, the DNA is TGTGCCAGCAGCTGGGGACAGCACGAGCAGTACTTC.

The gene calls are TRBV28 and TRBJ1-2; 9 nucleotides match TRBD1. Germline CDR1 MDHEN, CDR2 SYDVKM. V gave up 4 bases and J gave up 4 bases; unmatched junction bases: 13. The CDR3 runs to 17 residues. The CDR3 sequence is CASSWGQGGRVGYGYTF. CDR3 DNA: TGTGCCAGCAGTTGGGGACAGGGTGGCCGGGTGGGCTATGGCTACACCTTC.

With respect to this clone: An end of the junction differs from the germline gene, which may be a read error. This chain joins TRBV4-3 and TRBJ1-4; tentative D call: TRBD1 (5 bases). CDR3 length equals 17 residues. In germline, CDR1 is LGHNA, CDR2 YSLEER. CDR3 bases: TGCGCCAGCAGCCCGATTCTAGCCCGGGAGATAGGGGAAAAACTGCTTTTT. This codes for CASSPILAREIGEKLLF.

The J gene is TRBJ2-1, the V gene TRBV29-1; no clear D. With 2 bases removed from V and 4 bases from J, the gap between germline ends came to 6 bases. CDR1 and CDR2 from the germline V gene are SQVTM and ANQGSEA. The CDR3 is 12 residues long. CDR3 bases: TGCAGCGTTGAACGAGATTACAATGAGCAGTTCTTC. Protein sequence: CSVERDYNEQFF.

The CDR3 nucleotides are TGTGCCAGCAGTGACCCTCTAGCGGGTAAAGAGACCCAGTACTTC. Its translation is CASSDPLAGKETQYF. J is TRBJ2-5 and V is TRBV2, with 8 bases aligning to TRBD2. The CDR3 is made up of 15 amino acids. Germline-derived CDR1 and CDR2 are SNHLY and FYNNEI. Trimming removed 3 bases from V and 3 bases from J; junction bases left unmatched: 6.

The V and J genes are TRBV7-2 and TRBJ1-6; D uncertain. Germline CDR1 SGHTA, CDR2 FQGNSA. This CDR3 has 14 amino acids. V lost 3 bases to trimming and J lost 10 bases, with 13 bases between them. CDR3 nucleotides: TGTGCCAGCAGCTTTGGTATAAGCGGATCACCCCTCCACTTT. Its translation: CASSFGISGSPLHF. The full variable domain, in which reference TRBV7-2 and TRBJ1-6 provide the parts outside the CDR3, is GAGVSQSPSNKVTEKGKDVELRCDPISGHTALYWYRQSLGQGLEFLIYFQGNSAPDKSGLPSDRFSAERTGGSVSTLTIQRTQQEDSAVYLCASSFGISGSPLHFGNGTRLTVT.

There are a few counts of this clone. The rearrangement joins TRBV6-6 to TRBJ1-3; 7 bases align to TRBD1. After removal of 5 bases from V and 2 bases from J, the junction contained 6 bases not matched to a gene. CDR1 is MNHNY, CDR2 SVGAGI, per germline (reference sequence). The CDR3 is 15 amino acids. The CDR3 here is CASSPLQGTGNTIYF. The CDR3 region has the DNA TGTGCCAGCAGTCCCCTACAGGGGACTGGAAACACCATATATTTT.

This chain uses TRBV6-2 or TRBV6-3 with TRBJ2-5; 12 nucleotides match TRBD2. Germline CDR1 reads MNHEY; CDR2 reads SVGEGT. This CDR3 is built from 15 residues. V dropped 6 bases and J dropped 2; count of bases not matched to a gene: 4. CDR3 coding DNA: TGTGCCAGCAGCCTAGCGGGAGGGCTTCAAGAGACCCAGTACTTC. The encoded protein is CASSLAGGLQETQYF.

The chain recombines TRBV7-3 with TRBJ2-7; 7 nucleotides agree with TRBD1. There are 15 residues in the CDR3. From germline, CDR1 is SGHTA and CDR2 FQGTGA. V trimming: 2 bases; J trimming: 4 bases; junction bases outside the gene matches: 8. For the CDR3, the DNA is TGTGCCAGCAGCTTAGCGACAGGGAGTGGGTACGAGCAGTACTTC. Translated: CASSLATGSGYEQYF.

V usage is TRBV4-1 and J usage is TRBJ2-3; D call uncertain. This CDR3 contains 12 residues. Germline CDR1 MGHRA, CDR2 YSYEKL. The V end was cut by 2 bases, the J end by 6 bases, with 6 bases between. CDR3 in amino acids: CASSQLLDTQYF. For the CDR3, the DNA is TGCGCCAGCAGCCAACTTTTGGATACGCAGTATTTT.

CDR3 in DNA: TGTGCCACCAGTGGGACGGGGGGTTCGGGCACTGAAGCTTTCTTT. Its translation: CATSGTGGSGTEAFF. V usage is TRBV24-1 and J usage is TRBJ1-1; TRBD1 might be the D (5 bases). V lost 5 bases, J lost 4 bases, and 16 bases lay in between. CDR1 KGHDR and CDR2 SFDVKD come from the germline V gene. The CDR3 covers 15 residues.

The chain carries TRBV7-9 and TRBJ2-1; 10 bases are a match to TRBD2. Germline CDR1 reads SEHNR; CDR2 reads FQNEAQ (reference sequence). J was trimmed by 1 base and V by 8 bases; bases with no gene match: 17. The CDR3 sequence is 19 residues long. The CDR3 loop reads CASSPRVAGGLTSYNEQFF. In nucleotides, the CDR3 is TGTGCCAGCTCTCCCAGGGTAGCGGGAGGTCTGACATCCTACAATGAGCAGTTCTTC.

V and J are TRBV19 and TRBJ2-2, with TRBD1 as a possible D gene (6 bases). There are 16 residues in the CDR3. With 4 bases removed from V and 5 bases from J, the gap between germline ends came to 17 bases. In germline, CDR1 is LNHDA, CDR2 SQIVND (reference sequence). CDR3 sequence reads: CASSNAGQPGTGELFF. CDR3 nucleotide sequence: TGTGCCAGTAGTAATGCCGGACAGCCTGGTACCGGGGAGCTGTTTTTT.

This clone was picked up one time. The chain recombines TRBV6-6 with TRBJ2-5; TRBD2 might be the D (6 bases). V lost 0 bases to trimming and J lost 4 bases, with 12 bases between them. CDR3 length equals 15 residues. Germline CDR1 reads MNHNY; CDR2 reads SVGAGI (reference sequence). The CDR3 protein is CASSYSMAGSETQYF. Written as DNA, the CDR3 is TGTGCCAGCAGTTACTCGATGGCGGGATCAGAGACCCAGTACTTC.

The chain joins TRBV11-2 to TRBJ2-7; TRBD2 matches 10 bases. The CDR3 totals 14 residues. The V gene end was trimmed by 7 bases and the J gene end by 6 bases; junction bases not matched to a gene: 9. Germline-derived CDR1 and CDR2 are SGHAT and FQNNGV. CDR3 bases: TGTGCCAGCACCCTCAGCGGGAGGGGGCTCGAGCAGTACTTC. Protein product: CASTLSGRGLEQYF. Supplemented by reference TRBV11-2 and TRBJ2-7, the full variable domain reads EAGVAQSPRYKIIEKRQSVAFWCNPISGHATLYWYQQILGQGPKLLIQFQNNGVVDDSQLPKDRFSAERLKGVDSTLKIQPAKLEDSAVYLCASTLSGRGLEQYFGPGTRLTVT.

This clone was seen a single time. V gene TRBV2 combines with J gene TRBJ2-3; TRBD2 is a possible D gene (6 bases). V was shortened by 8 bases and J by 0 bases, with 9 bases between the two germline ends. Germline V lookup: CDR1 SNHLY, CDR2 FYNNEI. The CDR3 consists of 13 residues. Here the CDR3 DNA reads TGTGCCAGCGGGGGGAGGAGCACAGATACGCAGTATTTT. Translation: CASGGRSTDTQYF.

The genes are TRBV5-5 and TRBJ1-1, with a weak D call TRBD1 (6 bases). CDR3 length: 13 amino acids. Germline CDR1 and CDR2: SGHKS and YYEKEE (reference sequence). V was clipped by 10 bases and J by 3 bases, with 16 bases between them. The CDR3 DNA reads as TGTGCCGGGGGCTTTGGGGCGGACACTGAAGCTTTCTTT. It yields the protein CAGGFGADTEAFF.